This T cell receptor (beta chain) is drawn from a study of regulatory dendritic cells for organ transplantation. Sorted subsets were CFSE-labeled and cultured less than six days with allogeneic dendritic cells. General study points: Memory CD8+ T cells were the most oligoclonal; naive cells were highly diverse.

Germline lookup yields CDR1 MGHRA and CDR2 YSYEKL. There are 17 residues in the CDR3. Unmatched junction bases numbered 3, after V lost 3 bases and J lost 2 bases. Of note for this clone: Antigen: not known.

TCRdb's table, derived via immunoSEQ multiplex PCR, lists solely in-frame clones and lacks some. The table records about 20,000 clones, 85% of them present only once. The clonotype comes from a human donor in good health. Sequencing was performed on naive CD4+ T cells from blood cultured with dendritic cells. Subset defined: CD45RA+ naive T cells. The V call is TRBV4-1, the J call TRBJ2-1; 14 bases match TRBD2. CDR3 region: CASSHGLAGGPYNEQFF. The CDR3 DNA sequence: TGCGCCAGCAGCCACGGACTAGCGGGAGGCCCCTACAATGAGCAGTTCTTC.